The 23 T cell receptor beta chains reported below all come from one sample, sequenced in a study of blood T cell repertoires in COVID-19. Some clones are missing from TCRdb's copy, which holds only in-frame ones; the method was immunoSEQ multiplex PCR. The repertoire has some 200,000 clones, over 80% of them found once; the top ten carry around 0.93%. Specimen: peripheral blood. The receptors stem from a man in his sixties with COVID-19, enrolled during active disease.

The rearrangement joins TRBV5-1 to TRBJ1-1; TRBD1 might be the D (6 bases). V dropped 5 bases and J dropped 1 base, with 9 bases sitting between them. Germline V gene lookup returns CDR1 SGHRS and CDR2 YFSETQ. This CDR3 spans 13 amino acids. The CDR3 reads CASRLTGNTEAFF. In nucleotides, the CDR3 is TGCGCCAGCAGACTGACAGGGAACACTGAAGCTTTCTTT.

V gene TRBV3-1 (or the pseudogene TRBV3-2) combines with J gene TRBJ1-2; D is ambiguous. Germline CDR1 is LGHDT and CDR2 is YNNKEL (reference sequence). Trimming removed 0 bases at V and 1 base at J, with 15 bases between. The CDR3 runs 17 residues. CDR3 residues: CASSQDPARAFNYGYTF. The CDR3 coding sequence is TGTGCCAGCAGCCAAGACCCTGCTAGAGCCTTTAACTATGGCTACACCTTC.

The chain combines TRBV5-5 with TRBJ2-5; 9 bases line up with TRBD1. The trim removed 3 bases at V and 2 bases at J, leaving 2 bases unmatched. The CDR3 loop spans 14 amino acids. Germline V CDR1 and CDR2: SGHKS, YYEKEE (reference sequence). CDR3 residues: CASSWTGAQETQYF. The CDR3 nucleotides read TGTGCCAGCAGCTGGACAGGGGCACAAGAGACCCAGTACTTC.

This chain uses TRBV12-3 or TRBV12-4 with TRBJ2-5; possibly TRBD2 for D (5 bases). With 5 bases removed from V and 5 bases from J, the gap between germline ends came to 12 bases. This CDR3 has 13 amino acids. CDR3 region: CASSPGLRETQYF. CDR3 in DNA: TGTGCCAGCAGTCCAGGACTGAGGGAGACCCAGTACTTC.

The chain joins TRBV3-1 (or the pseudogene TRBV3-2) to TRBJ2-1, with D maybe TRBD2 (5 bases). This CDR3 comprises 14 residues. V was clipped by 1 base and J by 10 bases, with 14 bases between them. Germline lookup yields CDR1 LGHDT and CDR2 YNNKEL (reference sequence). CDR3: CASSQVDGRGEQFF. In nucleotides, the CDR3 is TGTGCCAGCAGCCAAGTCGATGGGAGAGGCGAGCAGTTCTTC.

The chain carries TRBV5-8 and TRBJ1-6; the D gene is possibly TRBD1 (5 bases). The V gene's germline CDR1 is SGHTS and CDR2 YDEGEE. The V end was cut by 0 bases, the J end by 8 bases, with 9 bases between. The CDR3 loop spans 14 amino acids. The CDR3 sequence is CASSLERGDSPLHF. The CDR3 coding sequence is TGTGCCAGCAGCTTGGAAAGGGGTGATTCACCCCTCCACTTT.

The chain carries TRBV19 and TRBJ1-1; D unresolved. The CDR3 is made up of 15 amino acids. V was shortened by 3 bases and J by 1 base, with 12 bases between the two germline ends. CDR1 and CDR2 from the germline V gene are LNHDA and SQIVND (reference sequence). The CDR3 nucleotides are TGTGCCAGTAGTATTCTGGGCCCGCGGAACACTGAAGCTTTCTTT. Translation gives CASSILGPRNTEAFF.

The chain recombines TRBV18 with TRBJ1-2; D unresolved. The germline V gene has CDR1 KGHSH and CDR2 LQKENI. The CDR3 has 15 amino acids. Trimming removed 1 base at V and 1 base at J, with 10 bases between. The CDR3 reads CASSPLDRDNYGYTF. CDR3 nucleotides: TGTGCCAGCTCACCACTGGACCGGGATAACTATGGCTACACCTTC. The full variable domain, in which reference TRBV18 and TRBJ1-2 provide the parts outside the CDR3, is NAGVMQNPRHLVRRRGQEARLRCSPMKGHSHVYWYRQLPEEGLKFMVYLQKENIIDESGMPKERFSAEFPKEGPSILRIQQVVRGDSAAYFCASSPLDRDNYGYTFGSGTRLTVV.

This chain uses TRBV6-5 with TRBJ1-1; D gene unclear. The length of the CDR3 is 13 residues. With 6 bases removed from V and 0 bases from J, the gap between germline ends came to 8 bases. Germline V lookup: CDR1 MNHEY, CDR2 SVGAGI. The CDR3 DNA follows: TGTGCCAGCAGCCAACAGATGAACACTGAAGCTTTCTTT. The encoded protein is CASSQQMNTEAFF.

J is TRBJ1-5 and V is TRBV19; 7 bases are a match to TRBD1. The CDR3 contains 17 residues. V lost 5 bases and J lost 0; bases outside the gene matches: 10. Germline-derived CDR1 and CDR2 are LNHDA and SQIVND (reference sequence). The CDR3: CASSPGTASYSNQPQHF. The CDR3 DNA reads TGTGCCAGTAGTCCAGGGACAGCGAGTTATAGCAATCAGCCCCAGCATTTT.

CDR3 nucleotide sequence: TGTGCCAGCAGTCTCCGACAGGGCCTGAACACTGAAGCTTTCTTT. Amino acids: CASSLRQGLNTEAFF. This sequence joins TRBV27 and TRBJ1-1, with 7 nucleotides matching TRBD1. The CDR3 runs 15 residues. The trim removed 5 bases at V and 0 bases at J, leaving 6 bases unmatched. Germline-derived CDR1 and CDR2 are MNHEY and SMNVEV (reference sequence).

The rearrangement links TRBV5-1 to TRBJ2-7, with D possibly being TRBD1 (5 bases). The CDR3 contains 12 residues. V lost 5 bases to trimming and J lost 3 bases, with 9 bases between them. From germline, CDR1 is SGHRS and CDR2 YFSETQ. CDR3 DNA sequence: TGCGCCAGCAGAGGACAAAGCTACGAGCAGTACTTC. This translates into CASRGQSYEQYF.

The CDR3 spells CASSPIGQGGYNEQFF. The CDR3 region has the DNA TGTGCCAGCAGTCCCATCGGACAGGGCGGATACAATGAGCAGTTCTTC. This chain uses TRBV28 with TRBJ2-1; 8 nucleotides line up with TRBD1. The CDR3 sequence is 16 residues long. V lost 5 bases to trimming and J lost 4 bases; unmatched junction nucleotides: 10. The germline gives CDR1 MDHEN, CDR2 SYDVKM.

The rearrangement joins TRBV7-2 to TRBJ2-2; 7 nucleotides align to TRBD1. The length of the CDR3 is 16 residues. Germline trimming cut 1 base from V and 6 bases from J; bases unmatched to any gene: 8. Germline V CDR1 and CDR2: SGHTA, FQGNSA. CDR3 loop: CASSLVGTEVPGELFF. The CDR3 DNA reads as TGTGCCAGCAGCTTAGTAGGGACAGAAGTCCCCGGGGAGCTGTTTTTT.

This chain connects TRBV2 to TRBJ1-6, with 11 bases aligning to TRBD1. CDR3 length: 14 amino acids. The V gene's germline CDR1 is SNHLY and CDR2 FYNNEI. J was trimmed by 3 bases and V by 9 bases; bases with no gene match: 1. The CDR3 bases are TGTGCCAGTGGGACAGGGGGCTATAATTCACCCCTCCACTTT. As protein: CASGTGGYNSPLHF.

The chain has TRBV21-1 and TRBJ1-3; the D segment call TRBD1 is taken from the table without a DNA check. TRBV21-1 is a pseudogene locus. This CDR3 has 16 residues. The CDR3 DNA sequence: TGTGCCAGCAGCAAAACGGGACAGGGGGTAAGAAACACCATATATTTT. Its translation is CASSKTGQGVRNTIYF.

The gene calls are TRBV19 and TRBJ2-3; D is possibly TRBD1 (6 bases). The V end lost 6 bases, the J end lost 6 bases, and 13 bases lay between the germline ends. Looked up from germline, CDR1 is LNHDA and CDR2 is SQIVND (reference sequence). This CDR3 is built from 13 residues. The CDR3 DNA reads TGTGCCAGTAGCCCTCAGGGGCCGGATACGCAGTATTTT. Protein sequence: CASSPQGPDTQYF.

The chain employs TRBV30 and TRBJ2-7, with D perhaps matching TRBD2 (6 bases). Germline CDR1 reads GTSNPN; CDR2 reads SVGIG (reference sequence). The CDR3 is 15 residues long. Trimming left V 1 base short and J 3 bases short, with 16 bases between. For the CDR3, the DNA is TGTGCCTGGAGTGCGGGGACTTCTCCCCTCTACGAGCAGTACTTC. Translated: CAWSAGTSPLYEQYF.

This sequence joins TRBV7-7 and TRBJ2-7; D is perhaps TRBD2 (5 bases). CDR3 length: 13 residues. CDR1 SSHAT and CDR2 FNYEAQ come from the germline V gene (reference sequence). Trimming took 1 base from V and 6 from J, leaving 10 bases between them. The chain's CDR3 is CASSLGERGEQYF. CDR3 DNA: TGTGCCAGCAGCTTAGGGGAGCGAGGCGAGCAGTACTTC.

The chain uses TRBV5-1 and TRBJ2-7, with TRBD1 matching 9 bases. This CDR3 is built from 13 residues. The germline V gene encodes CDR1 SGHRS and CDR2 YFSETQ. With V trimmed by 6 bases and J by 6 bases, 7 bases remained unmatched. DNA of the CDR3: TGCGCCAGCAAACAGGGGGCAATAGGCGAGCAGTACTTC. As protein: CASKQGAIGEQYF.

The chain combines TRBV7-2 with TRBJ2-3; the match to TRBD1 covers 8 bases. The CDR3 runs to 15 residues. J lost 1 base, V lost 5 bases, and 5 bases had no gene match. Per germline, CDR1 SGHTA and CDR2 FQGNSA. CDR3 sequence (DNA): TGTGCCAGCAGCCCACAGACAGGGGGCACAGATACGCAGTATTTT. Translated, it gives CASSPQTGGTDTQYF.

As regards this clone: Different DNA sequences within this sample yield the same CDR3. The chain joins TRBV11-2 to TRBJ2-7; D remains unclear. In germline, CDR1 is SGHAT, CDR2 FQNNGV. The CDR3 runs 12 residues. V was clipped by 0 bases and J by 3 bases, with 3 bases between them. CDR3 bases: TGTGCCAGCAGCTTAGATCGCTACGAGCAGTACTTC. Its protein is CASSLDRYEQYF.

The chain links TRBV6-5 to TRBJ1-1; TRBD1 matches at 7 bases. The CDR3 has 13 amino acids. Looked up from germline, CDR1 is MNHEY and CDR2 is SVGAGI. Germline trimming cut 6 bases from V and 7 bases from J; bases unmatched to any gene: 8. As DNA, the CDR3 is TGTGCCAGCAGGGGGGACAGAACCGATGAAGCTTTCTTT. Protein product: CASRGDRTDEAFF.